This T cell receptor (beta chain) emerged from a study of blood T cell repertoires in COVID-19. The overall study: Samples representing acute and convalescent COVID-19 were sourced from the United States, Italy and Spain.

Per the germline V gene, CDR1 is LNHDA and CDR2 is SQIVND (reference sequence). CDR3 size: 14 residues. V dropped 5 bases and J dropped 1 base, with 11 bases sitting between them. Using immunoSEQ multiplex PCR, the repertoire was profiled, and TCRdb retains in-frame clones only, with some absent. The sample carries 15,000 or so clones, roughly nine tenths recorded once. The chain links TRBV19 to TRBJ1-1, with D unclear. Source material: peripheral blood. This TCR came from a woman older than 75 with COVID-19, enrolled during active disease. The CDR3: CASSPSFRNTEAFF. The CDR3 DNA is TGTGCCAGTAGTCCCTCTTTTAGGAACACTGAAGCTTTCTTT.